This record covers a single T cell receptor (beta chain). Its matching antigen is unknown. This sample is part of a study of OX40 agonist ivuxolimab in advanced cancers. The study's findings and limits: Some patients without response likewise showed low normalized clonal expansion.

The method was immunoSEQ multiplex PCR; TCRdb's version includes in-frame clones alone and lacks a portion of them. The table shows roughly 15,000 clones, with roughly nine tenths occurring only once. This receptor was identified in an adult with an advanced solid tumor such as melanoma, head and neck, liver or kidney cancer. The material was CD4+ or CD8+ T cells sorted from blood, obtained in a trial of the OX40 agonist ivuxolimab.

The CDR3, as DNA: TGTGCCAGCAGCGGAGGGACAGGGGGACTCTACGAGCAGTACTTC. Encoded protein: CASSGGTGGLYEQYF. The rearrangement links TRBV7-8 to TRBJ2-7; 11 bases are a match to TRBD1. This CDR3 is 15 amino acids long. CDR1 and CDR2 from the germline V gene are SGHVS and FQNEAQ. Trimming at V came to 5 bases and at J to 3 bases, leaving 6 bases not matched to a gene. Complete variable domain (other parts from reference TRBV7-8 and TRBJ2-7): GAGVSQSPRYKVAKRGQDVALRCDPISGHVSLFWYQQALGQGPEFLTYFQNEAQLDKSGLPSDRFFAERPEGSVSTLKIQRTQQEDSAVYLCASSGGTGGLYEQYFGPGTRLTVT.